Listed below are T cell receptor beta chains from one sample, sequenced in a study of type 1 and type 2 diabetes patients. A single record per CDR3 protein comes from TCRdb applying MiXCR to the multiplex PCR reads. This sample has 280,000 or so distinct CDR3 sequences, with roughly 48% found just once. Specimen: peripheral blood mononuclear cells (PBMCs). Receptor source: a man aged 18 to 35 with type 2 diabetes. The conserved cysteine and the conserved F or W are not part of the CDR3 here. A D gene is named only where the DNA matches it firmly.

v_call: TRBV7-3; j_call: TRBJ2-3; d_call: .; cdr3_aa: ASSLVQNPVYDTQY
v_call: TRBV7-2; j_call: TRBJ1-1; d_call: .; cdr3_aa: ASSRQRNTEAF
v_call: TRBV20-1; j_call: TRBJ1-1; d_call: .; cdr3_aa: SAIGDTNTEAF
v_call: TRBV28; j_call: TRBJ2-7; d_call: .; cdr3_aa: ASSSPSSGVTYEQY
v_call: TRBV30; j_call: TRBJ2-7; d_call: TRBD2; cdr3_aa: AWDLAGASEQY
v_call: TRBV10-3; j_call: TRBJ2-3; d_call: TRBD2; cdr3_aa: ASSYPGGGQDTQY
v_call: TRBV6-5; j_call: TRBJ2-7; d_call: TRBD1; cdr3_aa: ASSYSRDSTYEQY
v_call: TRBV18; j_call: TRBJ2-5; d_call: TRBD1; cdr3_aa: ASSPPSGQHN
v_call: TRBV27; j_call: TRBJ2-7; d_call: TRBD1; cdr3_aa: ASSSATGTGVGEQY
v_call: TRBV6-4; j_call: TRBJ2-1; d_call: TRBD2; cdr3_aa: ASKREEYNEQF
v_call: TRBV7-9; j_call: TRBJ1-2; d_call: TRBD1; cdr3_aa: ASSLYQDRGAGYT
v_call: TRBV15; j_call: TRBJ2-1; d_call: .; cdr3_aa: ATSRDLLDGEQF
v_call: TRBV7-2; j_call: TRBJ1-4; d_call: .; cdr3_aa: ASSPRPQGGEKLF
v_call: TRBV27; j_call: TRBJ1-5; d_call: .; cdr3_aa: ASSFLGGRSQPQH
v_call: TRBV12-3/TRBV12-4; j_call: TRBJ2-7; d_call: .; cdr3_aa: ASSTRLTGSYEQY
v_call: TRBV12-3/TRBV12-4; j_call: TRBJ2-6; d_call: .; cdr3_aa: ASRVTGANVLT
v_call: TRBV19; j_call: TRBJ2-7; d_call: .; cdr3_aa: ASSILGVSYEQY
v_call: TRBV20-1; j_call: TRBJ2-7; d_call: TRBD1; cdr3_aa: SARVGAGGSYEQY
v_call: TRBV15; j_call: TRBJ2-2; d_call: .; cdr3_aa: ATSKLIVQGPINILSTGELF
v_call: TRBV19; j_call: TRBJ2-2; d_call: .; cdr3_aa: ASSPTLTGELF
v_call: TRBV19; j_call: TRBJ2-1; d_call: TRBD2; cdr3_aa: ASSGGLAASSYNEQF
v_call: TRBV6-6; j_call: TRBJ2-5; d_call: TRBD2; cdr3_aa: ASSSGTSVETQY
v_call: TRBV28; j_call: TRBJ1-2; d_call: TRBD1; cdr3_aa: ASSPFSRQGIYGYT
v_call: TRBV27; j_call: TRBJ1-4; d_call: .; cdr3_aa: ASRVGFGEKLF
v_call: TRBV28; j_call: TRBJ1-1; d_call: TRBD1; cdr3_aa: ASRERGRGGMAF